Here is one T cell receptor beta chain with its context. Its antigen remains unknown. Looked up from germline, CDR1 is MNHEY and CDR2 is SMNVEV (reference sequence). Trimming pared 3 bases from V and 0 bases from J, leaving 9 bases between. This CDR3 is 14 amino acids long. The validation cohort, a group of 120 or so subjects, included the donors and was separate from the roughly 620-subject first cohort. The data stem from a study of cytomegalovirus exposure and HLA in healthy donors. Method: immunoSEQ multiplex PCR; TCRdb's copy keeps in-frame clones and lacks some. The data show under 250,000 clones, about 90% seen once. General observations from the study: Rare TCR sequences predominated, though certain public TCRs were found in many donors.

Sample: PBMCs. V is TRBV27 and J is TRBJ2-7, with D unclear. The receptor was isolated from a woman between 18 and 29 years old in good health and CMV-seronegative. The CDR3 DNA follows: TGTGCCAGCAGTTTGGGCACCGGCTCCTACGAGCAGTACTTC. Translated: CASSLGTGSYEQYF.